This TCR beta chain was captured in a study of T-cell reconstitution after alpha-beta-depleted transplantation in children. Study findings and constraints: Expanded graft clones numbering several hundred reportedly gave rise to alpha-beta T cells about two months after transplant. Surviving recipient T cells and intrathymic progenitors accounted for some patients' high TCRbeta diversity at day 60. Newly produced T cells mostly provided counts and TCRbeta diversity after one year, as hyperexpanded clones declined.

The CDR3 consists of 15 residues. CDR1 and CDR2 from the germline V gene are SQVTM and ANQGSEA. V dropped 4 bases and J dropped 2; count of bases not matched to a gene: 2. This clonotype was seen ten or more times. Its specificity is unknown. Unique molecular identifiers were incorporated into the prepared TCRbeta library. Via MiXCR, TCRdb re-called the PCR reads, giving one row per CDR3 protein. The sample holds roughly 250,000 distinct CDR3 sequences, around 7.8% seen once. This clonotype originated in a male patient aged 10 to 17 who had a stem cell transplant for acute lymphoblastic leukemia, so the T cells may come from the graft donor. The chain combines TRBV29-1 with TRBJ2-6; 10 nucleotides line up with TRBD1. Sequencing was performed on PBMCs, mostly from graft donor cells, taken 180 days after TCRalphabeta/CD19-depleted stem cell transplant. CDR3 coding DNA: TGCAGCGTTGGGGGGACAGGGGCTGGGGCCAACGTCCTGACTTTC. Protein sequence: CSVGGTGAGANVLTF.